The 6 T cell receptor beta chains below come from one sample, sequenced in a study of T-cell reconstitution after alpha-beta-depleted transplantation in children (dated by TCRdb to the mid-2010s). The method was PCR. Sequencing was performed on an Illumina HiSeq 2500. Molecular barcoding was employed in the preparation of TCR libraries, with unique molecular identifiers being used to normalize TCRbeta repertoire quantification. TCRdb reprocessed the public reads (quality trimming at Q25 with fastp, clone calling with MiXCR) and kept in-frame beta chains. Rows with a matching CDR3 protein are joined into one entry that keeps the most common DNA and genes. The sample yields approximately 340,000 distinct CDR3 sequences; 10% to 13% were counted once. The ten largest clones capture around 2.5% of the sample. Sample: PBMCs from the stem cell graft donor, taken from the stem cell graft. These receptor sequences come from a human donor who donated a stem cell graft to a child with acute lymphoblastic leukemia.

This clonotype has more than one count but fewer than ten. The rearrangement joins TRBV5-1 to TRBJ2-5, with TRBD2 matching over 8 bases. The CDR3 extends over 15 amino acids. Germline V gives CDR1 SGHRS, CDR2 YFSETQ. V lost 0 bases to trimming and J lost 4 bases; unmatched junction nucleotides: 5. This chain's CDR3 is CASSLGAGAPETQYF. CDR3 DNA: TGCGCCAGCAGCTTGGGAGCGGGAGCCCCAGAGACCCAGTACTTC.

V usage is TRBV6-5 and J usage is TRBJ2-7, with 12 bases identical to TRBD1. Germline CDR1 MNHEY, CDR2 SVGAGI. With 2 bases clipped from V and 4 bases from J, the junction kept 6 bases outside the gene matches. The CDR3 runs to 16 residues. The CDR3: CASSYGTGGSLYEQYF. DNA of the CDR3: TGTGCCAGCAGTTACGGGACAGGGGGCAGTTTGTACGAGCAGTACTTC.

The count of this clonotype is one. The chain joins TRBV4-2 to TRBJ2-5; TRBD1 is a possible D gene (6 bases). The CDR3 has 16 amino acids. V was cut by 0 bases and J by 5 bases, with 16 bases left in between. Germline CDR1 reads LGHNA; CDR2 reads YNFKEQ. For the CDR3, the DNA is TGTGCCAGCAGCCAAGATAAGGCCAGGGGCGGGGAGACCCAGTACTTC. Protein sequence: CASSQDKARGGETQYF.

The genes are TRBV7-9 and TRBJ2-2; 7 positions agree with TRBD2. Germline V gene data show CDR1 as SEHNR and CDR2 as FQNEAQ (reference sequence). V was clipped by 3 bases and J by 4 bases; unmatched bases: 8. This CDR3 is 16 amino acids long. CDR3 sequence: CASSFAGLTTTGELFF. The CDR3 DNA reads as TGTGCCAGCAGCTTCGCGGGACTAACTACCACCGGGGAGCTGTTTTTT.

This clonotype was found a few times. The chain joins TRBV9 to TRBJ2-1; TRBD1 or TRBD2 may be the D gene (5 bases each). Trimming removed 1 base at V and 4 bases at J, with 12 bases between. CDR3 size: 15 residues. The germline CDR1 and CDR2 sequences are SGDLS and YYNGEE. In nucleotides, the CDR3 is TGTGCCAGCAGCGTACAGGGTTCGGGATACAATGAGCAGTTCTTC. Protein: CASSVQGSGYNEQFF.

The chain carries TRBV4-1 and TRBJ2-1, with D possibly matching TRBD2 (5 bases). The CDR3 is 17 amino acids. V dropped 3 bases and J dropped 2 bases, with 17 bases sitting between them. The germline gives CDR1 MGHRA, CDR2 YSYEKL. CDR3 in DNA: TGCGCCAGCAGCCATTTGGTCATGGAGGCAACCTACAATGAGCAGTTCTTC. Translated, it gives CASSHLVMEATYNEQFF.